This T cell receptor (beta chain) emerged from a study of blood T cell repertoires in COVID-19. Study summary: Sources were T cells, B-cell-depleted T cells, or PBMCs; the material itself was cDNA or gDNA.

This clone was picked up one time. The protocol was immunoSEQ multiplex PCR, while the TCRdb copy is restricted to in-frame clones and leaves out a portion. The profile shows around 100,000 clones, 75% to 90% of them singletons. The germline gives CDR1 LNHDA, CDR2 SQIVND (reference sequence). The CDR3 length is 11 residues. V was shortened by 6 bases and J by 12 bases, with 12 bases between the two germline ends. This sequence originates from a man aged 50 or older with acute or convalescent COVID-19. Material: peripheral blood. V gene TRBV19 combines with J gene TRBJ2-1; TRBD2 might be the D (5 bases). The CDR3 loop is CASRGSIRQFF. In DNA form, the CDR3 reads TGTGCCAGTAGGGGGAGTATAAGGCAGTTCTTC.